The 23 T cell receptor beta chains given below trace back to one sample, sequenced in a study of neoadjuvant nivolumab and ipilimumab in lung cancer. Profiled with immunoSEQ multiplex PCR; TCRdb holds only in-frame clones, not every one. Found here are over 25,000 clones, 76% of them singletons; the top ten hold about 18%. The sample was tumor tissue, taken after neoadjuvant nivolumab, alone or with ipilimumab, at or shortly before surgery. The receptors here all came from an adult with non-small cell lung cancer.

The gene calls are TRBV25-1 and TRBJ2-4; D perhaps matches TRBD2 (5 bases). The CDR3 spans 13 residues. Trimming cost V 7 bases and J 8 bases, with 15 bases left between them. The germline gives CDR1 MGHDK, CDR2 SYGVNS. The CDR3 sequence: CASTSRTGDIQYF. DNA of the CDR3: TGTGCCAGCACCTCAAGGACTGGAGACATTCAGTACTTC.

The count of this clone is one. The rearrangement uses TRBV2 and TRBJ2-3; D unresolved. CDR1 and CDR2 from the germline V gene are SNHLY and FYNNEI. This CDR3 has 12 residues. V lost 6 bases and J 6 bases, leaving 10 bases between the germline ends. The CDR3 bases are TGTGCCAGCAGGGTAGACGGGGATACGCAGTATTTT. Encoded protein: CASRVDGDTQYF.

This chain joins TRBV19 and TRBJ1-2, with D unresolved. CDR3 length: 12 residues. The ends were cut back, 3 bases at V and 5 bases at J, with 7 bases in the middle. CDR1 and CDR2 (germline): LNHDA, SQIVND (reference sequence). The CDR3 DNA follows: TGTGCCAGTAGTATCAAGGGATATGGCTACACCTTC. This sequence encodes CASSIKGYGYTF.

The rearrangement joins TRBV6-1 to TRBJ1-5; D gene unclear. Trimming took off 8 bases at V and 6 bases at J, with 11 bases between the two ends. The CDR3 runs 12 residues. In germline, CDR1 is MNHNS, CDR2 SASEGT. Here the CDR3 DNA reads TGTGCCAGCTCCATACCGCTTCAGCCCCAGCATTTT. Amino acid sequence: CASSIPLQPQHF.

The count of this clone is one. J is TRBJ2-3 and V is TRBV9; 14 nucleotides match TRBD2. V was clipped by 0 bases and J by 1 base; unmatched bases: 10. Germline V gives CDR1 SGDLS, CDR2 YYNGEE. This CDR3 has 20 amino acids. Here the CDR3 DNA reads TGTGCCAGCAGCGTAGATGGGAGACTAGCGGGGGGGCTTGGCACAGATACGCAGTATTTT. Translated, it gives CASSVDGRLAGGLGTDTQYF.

The chain recombines TRBV7-2 with TRBJ1-1, with D perhaps TRBD1 (5 bases). V was shortened by 3 bases and J by 1 base, with 12 bases between the two germline ends. The CDR3 has 15 amino acids. In germline, CDR1 is SGHTA, CDR2 FQGNSA. CDR3 region: CASSFRWQGNTEAFF. The CDR3 DNA reads as TGTGCCAGCAGCTTTCGATGGCAGGGGAACACTGAAGCTTTCTTT.

The CDR3: CASSLDGGGYGYTF. The CDR3 bases are TGTGCCAGCAGCTTGGATGGAGGGGGCTATGGCTACACCTTC. The chain couples TRBV5-4 to TRBJ1-2; D may be TRBD1 (6 bases). Germline assignment: CDR1 SGHNT and CDR2 YYREEE (reference sequence). The CDR3 runs to 14 residues. Trimming pared 0 bases from V and 4 bases from J, leaving 10 bases between.

V and J are TRBV6-5 and TRBJ2-2; 10 bases agree with TRBD1. Per germline, CDR1 MNHEY and CDR2 SVGAGI. The V and J ends lost 4 bases and 2 bases, in that order; junction bases with no gene match: 1. This CDR3 comprises 15 residues. CDR3 nucleotide sequence: TGTGCCAGCAGTTGGACAGGGGGAAACACCGGGGAGCTGTTTTTT. Translation gives CASSWTGGNTGELFF.

The chain's CDR3 is CASSRTSGGAYNEQFF. CDR3 sequence (DNA): TGCGCCAGCAGTCGGACTAGCGGGGGAGCCTACAATGAGCAGTTCTTC. The V and J genes are TRBV4-1 and TRBJ2-1; 13 bases are a match to TRBD2. Germline CDR1 reads MGHRA; CDR2 reads YSYEKL. This CDR3 spans 16 amino acids. The junction had 4 bases not matched to a gene; V was cut back by 6 bases and J by 2 bases.

This clone was seen only a few times. The chain uses TRBV5-1 and TRBJ1-2; 11 bases agree with TRBD1. CDR3 length: 14 residues. Germline lookup yields CDR1 SGHRS and CDR2 YFSETQ. V dropped 4 bases and J dropped 4; count of bases not matched to a gene: 3. This CDR3 reads CASSEGTGGYGYTF. CDR3 in DNA: TGCGCCAGCAGCGAAGGGACAGGGGGCTATGGCTACACCTTC.

J is TRBJ1-1 and V is TRBV5-1; possibly TRBD1 for D (6 bases). From germline, CDR1 is SGHRS and CDR2 YFSETQ. Trimming pared 0 bases from V and 1 base from J, leaving 13 bases between. The CDR3 has 16 amino acids. CDR3 nucleotides: TGCGCCAGCAGCTTGGCCGCGACAGGCCGGAACACTGAAGCTTTCTTT. The encoded protein is CASSLAATGRNTEAFF. The whole variable domain, filled in from reference TRBV5-1 and TRBJ1-1, reads KAGVTQTPRYLIKTRGQQVTLSCSPISGHRSVSWYQQTPGQGLQFLFEYFSETQRNKGNFPGRFSGRQFSNSRSEMNVSTLELGDSALYLCASSLAATGRNTEAFFGQGTRLTVV.

The chain employs TRBV4-2 and TRBJ2-1, with 8 bases matching TRBD2. Germline CDR1 is LGHNA and CDR2 is YNFKEQ. J was trimmed by 2 bases and V by 1 base; bases with no gene match: 4. The CDR3 has 16 amino acids. The CDR3 loop reads CASSQGSGGTYNEQFF. For the CDR3, the DNA is TGTGCCAGCAGCCAAGGGAGCGGGGGAACCTACAATGAGCAGTTCTTC.

This clone has just a few counts. The chain is built from TRBV5-5 and TRBJ1-1; D is possibly TRBD1 (5 bases). Germline V gene lookup returns CDR1 SGHKS and CDR2 YYEKEE (reference sequence). This CDR3 comprises 14 residues. Trimming cost V 6 bases and J 1 base, with 13 bases left between them. CDR3 protein: CASIRVGGNTEAFF. As DNA, the CDR3 is TGTGCCAGCATTCGCGTTGGGGGGAACACTGAAGCTTTCTTT.

The V call is TRBV6-6, the J call TRBJ2-3; D remains unclear. This CDR3 spans 15 amino acids. The V gene lost 4 bases and the J gene lost 4 bases, with 15 bases spanning the gap. Per the germline V gene, CDR1 is MNHNY and CDR2 is SVGAGI (reference sequence). CDR3 in DNA: TGTGCCAGCAGTTCGCCATCTGTTACCTCAGATACGCAGTATTTT. Its translation: CASSSPSVTSDTQYF.

This clone was picked up one time. The chain joins TRBV5-8 to TRBJ1-2; no reliable D call. The CDR3 length is 13 residues. Germline lookup yields CDR1 SGHTS and CDR2 YDEGEE. Trimming removed 1 base from V and 3 bases from J, with 7 bases in between. In DNA, the CDR3 is TGTGCCAGCAGCTTGCAGGAGTACTATGGCTACACCTTC. The encoded protein is CASSLQEYYGYTF.

This rearrangement joins TRBV15 to TRBJ1-2; D is possibly TRBD1 (6 bases). CDR3 length: 13 amino acids. The germline V gene has CDR1 LNHNV and CDR2 YYDKDF (reference sequence). V was pared by 1 base and J by 11 bases, with 14 bases between. The CDR3 DNA reads TGTGCCACCAGCAGAGGGGCAGGGGACGGATACACCTTC. This encodes CATSRGAGDGYTF.

The J gene is TRBJ1-1, the V gene TRBV7-9; D remains unclear. This CDR3 has 13 amino acids. Germline V gene data show CDR1 as SEHNR and CDR2 as FQNEAQ (reference sequence). Trimming removed 2 bases from V and 5 bases from J, with 9 bases in between. The CDR3 protein is CASSLSGETEAFF. In nucleotides, the CDR3 is TGTGCCAGCAGCTTAAGCGGGGAGACTGAAGCTTTCTTT.

This chain joins TRBV4-2 and TRBJ2-3, with 12 bases that match TRBD2. Germline-derived CDR1 and CDR2 are LGHNA and YNFKEQ. The CDR3 runs to 16 residues. The trim removed 1 base at V and 5 bases at J, leaving 4 bases unmatched. The CDR3 loop reads CASSQGASGGGDTQYF. In DNA form, the CDR3 reads TGTGCCAGCAGCCAAGGGGCTAGCGGGGGGGGAGATACGCAGTATTTT.

This chain links TRBV18 with TRBJ2-7, with TRBD2 as a possible D gene (6 bases). This CDR3 is built from 14 residues. The V end lost 2 bases, the J end lost 5 bases, and 13 bases lay between the germline ends. Germline V gene data show CDR1 as KGHSH and CDR2 as LQKENI. The CDR3 loop is CASSPGGGSNEQYF. The DNA of the CDR3 is TGTGCCAGCTCACCAGGTGGAGGGAGCAACGAGCAGTACTTC.

This chain links TRBV5-6 with TRBJ1-2; unclear D gene. Germline CDR1 is SGHDT and CDR2 is YYEEEE. CDR3 size: 14 residues. Between the trimmed V and J ends, which lost 1 base and 6 bases, there was a span of 13 bases. The CDR3, as DNA: TGTGCCAGCAGCTTGTGGGCAGTGGCCGATGGCTACACCTTC. Amino acids: CASSLWAVADGYTF.

This clone was observed a few times. The chain is built from TRBV10-3 and TRBJ1-6, with a possible D match to TRBD1 (6 bases). V lost 9 bases and J lost 1, with 7 bases in between. In germline, CDR1 is ENHRY, CDR2 SYGVKD. This CDR3 region has 13 residues. CDR3 DNA sequence: TGTGCCATAGGGGGATCCTATAATTCACCCCTCCACTTT. Its protein is CAIGGSYNSPLHF.

This chain links TRBV7-6 with TRBJ1-1; D gene ambiguous. The germline CDR1 and CDR2 sequences are SGHVS and FNYEAQ. V was trimmed by 1 base and J by 4 bases, leaving 1 base between them. The CDR3 spans 11 residues. CDR3 residues: CASSLGTEAFF. The CDR3 DNA reads as TGTGCCAGCAGCTTAGGCACTGAAGCTTTCTTT.

This clone was observed a handful of times. The chain combines TRBV10-3 with TRBJ2-7; 9 nucleotides match TRBD2. V lost 2 bases and J lost 2; bases outside the gene matches: 4. Germline V gene sequence: CDR1 ENHRY, CDR2 SYGVKD. The CDR3 is 15 amino acids. The CDR3 nucleotides are TGTGCCATCAGTGAGCTAGCGGGGAGGACCTACGAGCAGTACTTC. This encodes CAISELAGRTYEQYF.